These T cell receptor beta chains were read from a single sample in a study of identical twins. TCRdb processed the 5' RACE reads anew with MiXCR; each CDR3 protein has one entry. Of 600,000 to 800,000 distinct CDR3 sequences listed, 21% are singletons. These data also featured in a second study, about T cells expressing NK-cell markers.

Specimen: PBMCs. Receptors were obtained from a woman between 18 and 29 years old in good health. Each CDR3 is given with its conserved first and last residue. D genes are given only for firm matches. Only part of the rows carry a size: once, few, many, or a class if the clone is expanded.

abundance: -; d_gene: -; len: 12; v_gene: TRBV14; j_gene: TRBJ2-5; CDR3aa: CASSRMQETQYF; CDR3nt: TGTGCCAGCAGTCGTATGCAAGAGACCCAGTACTTC
abundance: few; d_gene: TRBD1; len: 14; v_gene: TRBV5-1; j_gene: TRBJ1-1; CDR3aa: CASSFDRADTEAFF; CDR3nt: TGCGCCAGCAGCTTTGACAGGGCGGACACTGAAGCTTTCTTT
abundance: many; d_gene: -; len: 12; v_gene: TRBV3-1; j_gene: TRBJ2-1; CDR3aa: CASSQAGNEQFF; CDR3nt: TGTGCCAGCAGCCAAGCTGGCAATGAGCAGTTCTTC
abundance: few; d_gene: -; len: 13; v_gene: TRBV6-2/TRBV6-3; j_gene: TRBJ1-5; CDR3aa: CASSSEMEQPQHF; CDR3nt: TGTGCCAGCAGTTCCGAGATGGAGCAGCCCCAGCATTTT
abundance: once; d_gene: -; len: 16; v_gene: TRBV4-3; j_gene: TRBJ2-1; CDR3aa: CASSQDPRAGRDEQFF; CDR3nt: TGCGCCAGCAGCCAAGATCCGCGGGCGGGAAGGGATGAGCAGTTCTTC
abundance: few; d_gene: TRBD2; len: 16; v_gene: TRBV18; j_gene: TRBJ2-3; CDR3aa: CASSPLAGGPEDTQYF; CDR3nt: TGTGCCAGCTCACCACTAGCGGGGGGGCCGGAAGATACGCAGTATTTT
abundance: -; d_gene: -; len: 9; v_gene: TRBV29-1; j_gene: TRBJ1-2; CDR3aa: CTSDNGYTF; CDR3nt: TGCACCTCCGATAATGGCTACACCTTC
abundance: -; d_gene: -; len: 13; v_gene: TRBV20-1; j_gene: TRBJ2-2; CDR3aa: CSARDRSPWELFF; CDR3nt: TGCAGTGCTAGAGATCGGAGCCCCTGGGAGCTGTTTTTT
abundance: few; d_gene: -; len: 15; v_gene: TRBV10-3; j_gene: TRBJ1-1; CDR3aa: CAIRDDRVRDTEAFF; CDR3nt: TGTGCCATCAGGGACGATAGGGTTCGGGACACTGAAGCTTTCTTT
abundance: few; d_gene: TRBD1; len: 15; v_gene: TRBV20-1; j_gene: TRBJ1-2; CDR3aa: CSAPDRVSQIYGYTF; CDR3nt: TGCAGTGCTCCTGACAGGGTATCACAGATCTATGGCTACACCTTC
abundance: few; d_gene: -; len: 15; v_gene: TRBV15; j_gene: TRBJ2-7; CDR3aa: CATSPAEGVQHEQYF; CDR3nt: TGTGCCACCAGCCCTGCGGAGGGCGTTCAGCACGAGCAGTACTTC
abundance: -; d_gene: -; len: 15; v_gene: TRBV12-2; j_gene: TRBJ2-5; CDR3aa: CASRLLRGREETQYF; CDR3nt: TGTGCAAGTCGCTTACTCCGCGGGAGGGAAGAGACCCAGTACTTC
abundance: few; d_gene: TRBD2; len: 19; v_gene: TRBV24-1; j_gene: TRBJ2-1; CDR3aa: CATPPATGTSGRLYNEQFF; CDR3nt: TGTGCCACCCCGCCGGCGACAGGGACTAGCGGGAGACTCTACAATGAGCAGTTCTTC
abundance: -; d_gene: TRBD1; len: 15; v_gene: TRBV15; j_gene: TRBJ2-7; CDR3aa: CATSRVPGGSYEQYF; CDR3nt: TGTGCCACCAGCAGAGTCCCAGGGGGCTCCTACGAGCAGTACTTC
abundance: many; d_gene: -; len: 13; v_gene: TRBV11-2; j_gene: TRBJ1-1; CDR3aa: CASSVRSGTEAFF; CDR3nt: TGTGCCAGCAGCGTTAGAAGCGGCACTGAAGCTTTCTTT
abundance: -; d_gene: -; len: 14; v_gene: TRBV6-1; j_gene: TRBJ2-1; CDR3aa: CASEWRGKENEQFF; CDR3nt: TGTGCCAGTGAGTGGAGGGGCAAGGAAAATGAGCAGTTCTTC
abundance: many; d_gene: -; len: 13; v_gene: TRBV5-1; j_gene: TRBJ1-1; CDR3aa: CASSVGTMAEAFF; CDR3nt: TGCGCCAGCAGCGTCGGGACGATGGCTGAAGCTTTCTTT
abundance: -; d_gene: -; len: 13; v_gene: TRBV10-3; j_gene: TRBJ1-1; CDR3aa: CAIRITVNTEAFF; CDR3nt: TGTGCCATCAGGATAACAGTGAACACTGAAGCTTTCTTT
abundance: many; d_gene: -; len: 14; v_gene: TRBV4-3; j_gene: TRBJ1-2; CDR3aa: CASSQLGGYYGYTF; CDR3nt: TGCGCCAGCAGCCAACTGGGGGGCTACTATGGCTACACCTTC
abundance: -; d_gene: -; len: 15; v_gene: TRBV20-1; j_gene: TRBJ2-3; CDR3aa: CSAWRGEEGTDTQYF; CDR3nt: TGCAGTGCTTGGAGGGGCGAGGAGGGTACAGATACGCAGTATTTT
abundance: few; d_gene: TRBD1; len: 15; v_gene: TRBV5-1; j_gene: TRBJ2-7; CDR3aa: CASSLLQGATYEQYF; CDR3nt: TGCGCCAGCAGCTTGTTACAGGGGGCTACCTACGAGCAGTACTTC
abundance: many; d_gene: TRBD1; len: 15; v_gene: TRBV20-1; j_gene: TRBJ1-1; CDR3aa: CSASPGTGRAIEAFF; CDR3nt: TGCAGTGCTTCCCCCGGGACAGGGAGGGCCATTGAAGCTTTCTTT